The clone carrying this T cell receptor beta chain was detected ten times or more. Using its own MiXCR run on the 5' RACE reads, TCRdb lists one record per CDR3 protein. The top ten hold 15% to 17% of the sample, which has approximately 70,000 distinct CDR3 sequences, roughly 10% seen once. CDR1 is MNHNS and CDR2 is SASEGT in the germline V gene. Trimming stripped 2 bases from V and 2 bases from J, with 9 bases between. The CDR3 covers 14 residues. These data are taken from a study of early T cells in non-severe SARS-CoV-2 infection. Study details: The sequenced material was bulk RNA from unsorted whole blood, and its chains were unpaired.

Sequencing was performed on whole blood, taken at baseline. V and J are TRBV6-1 and TRBJ1-1; D unclear. This TCR was recovered from an adult who was a healthcare worker with PCR-confirmed SARS-CoV-2 infection or an uninfected control (not recorded which). As DNA, the CDR3 is TGTGCCAGCAGTGAACGGCTAGTTAACACTGAAGCTTTCTTT. Its translation: CASSERLVNTEAFF.